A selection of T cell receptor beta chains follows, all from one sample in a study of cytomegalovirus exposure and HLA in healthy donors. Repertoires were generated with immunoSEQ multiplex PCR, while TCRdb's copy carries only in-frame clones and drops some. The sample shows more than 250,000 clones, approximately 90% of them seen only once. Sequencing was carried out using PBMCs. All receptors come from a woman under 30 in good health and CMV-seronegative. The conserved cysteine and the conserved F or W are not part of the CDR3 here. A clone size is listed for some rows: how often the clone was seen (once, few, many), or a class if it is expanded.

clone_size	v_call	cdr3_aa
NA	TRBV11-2	ASHPKTGELF
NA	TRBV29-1	SVAPGTLYGYT
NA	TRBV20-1	SADRAAEQY
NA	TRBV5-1	ASSLASSGGRETQY
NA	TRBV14	ASSQEIPKQY
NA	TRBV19	ASSIKAGGQPQH
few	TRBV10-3	ASSDRGPGSPLH
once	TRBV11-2	ASSEDREAF
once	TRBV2	ASTQEVETQY
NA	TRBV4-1	ASSQETTGRGGTQY
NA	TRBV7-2	ASSPGRGSFNEQF
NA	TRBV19	ASSNLTAKNTEAF
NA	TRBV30	AWSVRLAGTYNEQF
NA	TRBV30	AWRTGRGDTEAF
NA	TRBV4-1	ASRLGQDENTIY
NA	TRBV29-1	SVEEGAGIGYGYT
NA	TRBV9	ASSAGRTSGEETQY
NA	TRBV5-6	ASSPLGANREKLF
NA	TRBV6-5	ASSYRRGGANVLT
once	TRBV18	ASSPWDTSYEQY
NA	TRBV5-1	ASRPLPGTGGNSPLH
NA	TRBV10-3	AIGSGADTGELF
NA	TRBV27	ASSLSQGGTYNEQF
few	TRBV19	ASSPRGSLNTEAF
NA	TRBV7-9	ASSSNGPAGY
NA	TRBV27	ASSRLGDRGDQPQH
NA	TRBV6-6	ASSSGGVQETQY
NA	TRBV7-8	ASSLAGSSYEQY
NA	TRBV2	ASSEEAGRNQPQH
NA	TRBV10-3	AIRSGTFASGANVLT
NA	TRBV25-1	ASSPGGLGNEQF
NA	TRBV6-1	ASSLGQGGEKLF
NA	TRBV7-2	ASSFLQGPDTQY
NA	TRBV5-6	ASSIGQGPYEQY
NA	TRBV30	AWSVLGGSTEAF
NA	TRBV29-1	SVRRGGDLETQY
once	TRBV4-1	ASSQDGTGRDQPQH
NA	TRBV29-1	SVETGTGVHYEQY
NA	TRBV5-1	ASSPDRAEKLF
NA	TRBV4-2	ASSQDSEYSGETQY
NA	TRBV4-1	ASSRRQEANQPQH
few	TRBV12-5	ASVAAGQLNTEAF
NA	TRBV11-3	ASSAGNRTEAF
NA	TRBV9	ASSVGTGLMNTEAF
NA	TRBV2	ASPRTSGGGEQF
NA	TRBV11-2	ASSLMDSLTDTQY
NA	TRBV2	ASNKRTGGKVWDEQF
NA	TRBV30	AWSATGGDTQY
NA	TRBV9	ASSAIAVGPGTEAF
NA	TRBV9	ASSAGTGAHNEQF